This TCR beta chain was sequenced during a study of T-cell memory formation after mild COVID-19. General observations from the study: Mainly in CM and EM were contracting CD4+ clones; CD8+ were in EMRA.

Using its own MiXCR run on the 5' RACE reads, TCRdb lists one record per CDR3 protein. The sample lists about 390,000 distinct CDR3 sequences; under 25% were seen once. This clonotype was recorded a few times. Its antigen is as yet unknown. CDR3 length: 12 residues. Germline lookup yields CDR1 LGHDT and CDR2 YNNKEL (reference sequence). The germline V and J ends were trimmed by 1 base and 3 bases, with 3 bases remaining between them. This clonotype was sampled from an adult woman who had mild COVID-19 (a few samples of this study predate the infection). Cell type and time point are not known. Sequenced input: PBMCs or a T cell subset sorted from them (not recorded which). The V call is TRBV3-1, the J call TRBJ1-1; D uncertain. The CDR3: CASSQVHTEAFF. CDR3 nucleotides: TGTGCCAGCAGCCAAGTTCACACTGAAGCTTTCTTT.